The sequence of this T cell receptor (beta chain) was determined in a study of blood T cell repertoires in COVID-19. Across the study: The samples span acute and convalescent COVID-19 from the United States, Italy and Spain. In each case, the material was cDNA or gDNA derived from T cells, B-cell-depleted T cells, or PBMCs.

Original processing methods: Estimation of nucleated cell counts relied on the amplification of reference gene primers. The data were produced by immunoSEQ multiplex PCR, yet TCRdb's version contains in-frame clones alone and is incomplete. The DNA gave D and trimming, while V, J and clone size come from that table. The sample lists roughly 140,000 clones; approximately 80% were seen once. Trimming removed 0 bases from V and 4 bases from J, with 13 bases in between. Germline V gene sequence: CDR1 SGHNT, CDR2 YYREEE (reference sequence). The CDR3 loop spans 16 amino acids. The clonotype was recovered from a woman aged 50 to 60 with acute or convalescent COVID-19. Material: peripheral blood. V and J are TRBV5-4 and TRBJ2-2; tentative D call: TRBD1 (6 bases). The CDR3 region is CASSLEGGRGTGELFF. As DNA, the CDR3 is TGTGCCAGCAGCTTGGAAGGGGGAAGGGGCACCGGGGAGCTGTTTTTT.